The 27 T cell receptor beta chains reported below all come from one sample, sequenced in a study of T cell changes during pregnancy in multiple sclerosis (dated by TCRdb to between 2019 and 2020). Receptor amplification or capture employed the immunoSEQ multiplex PCR assay. Not all clones reach the TCRdb copy of this immuneACCESS table, which keeps in-frame sequences only. Checked studies attribute under half of the gap to unresolved V genes and leave the rest unexplained. The sample records around 35,000 clones, 92% of which are singletons. The ten largest make up about 1.3% of the sample. The sample consisted of PBMCs (not recorded whether the cells were cultured). The receptors shown here come from a female donor with multiple sclerosis, enrolled in a pregnancy study.

The chain uses TRBV14 and TRBJ2-1, with D possibly TRBD2 on 5 matching bases. The germline gives CDR1 SGHDN, CDR2 FVKESK. There are 16 residues in the CDR3. Trimming left V 6 bases short and J 10 bases short, with 25 bases between. Written as DNA, the CDR3 is TGTGCCAGCAGTCGAGTCACTAGTAAGAGAGGCGGGGAGCAGTTCTTC. It encodes CASSRVTSKRGGEQFF.

This chain's CDR3 is CASSRDSGNTIYF. As DNA, the CDR3 is TGTGCCAGCAGTCGGGACTCGGGGAACACCATATATTTT. V is TRBV25-1 and J is TRBJ1-3; weak D call: TRBD1 (5 bases). The germline V gene has CDR1 MGHDK and CDR2 SYGVNS. Trimming took 5 bases from V and 7 from J, leaving 12 bases between them. The CDR3 extends over 13 amino acids.

The chain combines TRBV12-2 with TRBJ2-7; TRBD1 was called by the table and not checked on the DNA. TRBV12-2 is given as a pseudogene. This CDR3 has 15 residues. CDR3 in amino acids: CASRLAGDNPYEQYF. The CDR3 nucleotides read TGTGCAAGTCGCTTAGCAGGGGACAATCCCTACGAGCAGTACTTC.

The gene calls are TRBV29-1 and TRBJ1-2; D is uncertain. Germline-derived CDR1 and CDR2 are SQVTM and ANQGSEA. The CDR3 totals 12 residues. V lost 4 bases and J 0 bases, leaving 6 bases between the germline ends. CDR3: CSVGLPNYGYTF. The CDR3, as DNA: TGCAGCGTTGGACTTCCTAACTATGGCTACACCTTC. Based on the CDR3 plus reference TRBV29-1 and TRBJ1-2, the full variable domain is SAVISQKPSRDICQRGTSLTIQCQVDSQVTMMFWYRQQPGQSLTLIATANQGSEATYESGFVIDKFPISRPNLTFSTLTVSNMSPEDSSIYLCSVGLPNYGYTFGSGTRLTVV.

V and J are TRBV6-5 and TRBJ2-7; TRBD2 agrees at 15 bases. From germline, CDR1 is MNHEY and CDR2 SVGAGI. V shed 6 bases and J 10 bases; nucleotides not matched to a gene: 7. The CDR3 is 14 residues long. The CDR3 spells CASSRGLAGGFQYF. CDR3 nucleotide sequence: TGTGCCAGCAGCAGGGGACTAGCGGGAGGATTCCAGTACTTC.

The V call is TRBV29-1, the J call TRBJ2-3, with D unresolved. Germline values: CDR1 SQVTM, CDR2 ANQGSEA. The germline V and J ends were trimmed by 1 base and 2 bases, with 16 bases remaining between them. This CDR3 is built from 16 residues. The CDR3 region has the DNA TGCAGCGTTGAAGGACCCCCCCGGGCCAACACAGATACGCAGTATTTT. It specifies CSVEGPPRANTDTQYF.

The rearrangement uses TRBV19 and TRBJ1-5; 9 nucleotides match TRBD1. After removal of 10 bases from V and 7 bases from J, the junction contained 14 bases not matched to a gene. Germline V gives CDR1 LNHDA, CDR2 SQIVND (reference sequence). This CDR3 is 15 amino acids long. CDR3 residues: CATESGTGLRQPQHF. In nucleotides, the CDR3 is TGTGCCACCGAAAGTGGGACAGGGTTAAGACAGCCCCAGCATTTT. Full variable domain (outside the CDR3, taken from reference TRBV19 and TRBJ1-5): DGGITQSPKYLFRKEGQNVTLSCEQNLNHDAMYWYRQDPGQGLRLIYYSQIVNDFQKGDIAEGYSVSREKKESFPLTVTSAQKNPTAFYLCATESGTGLRQPQHFGDGTRLSIL.

The rearrangement uses TRBV28 and TRBJ2-7; no firm D call. Trimming stripped 6 bases from V and 6 bases from J, with 24 bases between. Germline assignment: CDR1 MDHEN and CDR2 SYDVKM. This CDR3 region has 16 residues. The CDR3 nucleotides are TGTGCCAGCAGCCCACTGGCTGACTCCGCGTCCAGCGAGCAGTACTTC. As protein: CASSPLADSASSEQYF.

The J gene is TRBJ2-5, the V gene TRBV11-2; 7 bases align to TRBD1. This CDR3 has 13 amino acids. CDR1 is SGHAT, CDR2 FQNNGV, per germline. The J segment lost 2 bases and the V segment lost 5 bases, leaving 2 bases of the junction unmatched. The CDR3 is CASSGTEQETQYF. The CDR3 DNA reads as TGTGCCAGCAGCGGGACAGAACAAGAGACCCAGTACTTC.

CDR3 nucleotides: TGTGCCAGCAGCTTCGGTGGGGGGCCCAACATTCAGTACTTC. It yields the protein CASSFGGGPNIQYF. This chain connects TRBV11-2 to TRBJ2-4; perhaps D is TRBD1 or TRBD2 (6 bases each). Per the germline V gene, CDR1 is SGHAT and CDR2 is FQNNGV. The V and J ends lost 3 bases and 7 bases respectively, with 13 bases between them. The CDR3 extends over 14 amino acids.

V usage is TRBV5-1 and J usage is TRBJ2-5, with unresolved D. With 0 bases removed from V and 1 base from J, the gap between germline ends came to 10 bases. The germline V gene encodes CDR1 SGHRS and CDR2 YFSETQ. The CDR3 loop spans 15 amino acids. The CDR3: CASSLVGQIQETQYF. CDR3 bases: TGCGCCAGCAGCTTGGTAGGGCAGATCCAAGAGACCCAGTACTTC.

The chain uses TRBV28 and TRBJ1-1; 10 nucleotides agree with TRBD1. The germline V gene has CDR1 MDHEN and CDR2 SYDVKM. V trimming: 5 bases; J trimming: 1 base; junction bases outside the gene matches: 4. This CDR3 region has 15 residues. The CDR3 loop reads CASSDRGRGNTEAFF. CDR3 in DNA: TGTGCCAGCAGTGACAGGGGGCGCGGGAACACTGAAGCTTTCTTT.

The chain recombines TRBV13 with TRBJ1-1; possible D gene TRBD1, 6 bases. The germline CDR1 and CDR2 sequences are PRHDT and FYEKMQ (reference sequence). V was pared by 6 bases and J by 2 bases, with 13 bases between. This CDR3 contains 14 residues. The CDR3 DNA follows: TGTGCCAGCAGAAAACAGGGAGGAAACACTGAAGCTTTCTTT. It translates to CASRKQGGNTEAFF.

The chain employs TRBV12-5 and TRBJ2-3; 7 bases fit TRBD1. Looked up from germline, CDR1 is LGHNT and CDR2 is FRNRAP. Trimming removed 2 bases from V and 0 bases from J; junction bases left unmatched: 11. This CDR3 contains 18 residues. CDR3 nucleotide sequence: TGTGCTAGTGGTTTGAATACAGGGGCCCAGACCAGCACAGATACGCAGTATTTT. The encoded protein is CASGLNTGAQTSTDTQYF. The full variable domain, its missing parts supplied by reference TRBV12-5 and TRBJ2-3, is DARVTQTPRHKVTEMGQEVTMRCQPILGHNTVFWYRQTMMQGLELLAYFRNRAPLDDSGMPKDRFSAEMPDATLATLKIQPSEPRDSAVYFCASGLNTGAQTSTDTQYFGPGTRLTVL.

The chain recombines TRBV29-1 with TRBJ2-6; no definite D call. The V and J ends lost 5 bases and 0 bases respectively, with 14 bases between them. CDR1 and CDR2 (germline): SQVTM, ANQGSEA. The length of the CDR3 is 16 residues. CDR3 loop: CSVTRTASSGANVLTF. The DNA for the CDR3 is TGCAGCGTTACCCGGACGGCCTCCTCTGGGGCCAACGTCCTGACTTTC.

The genes are TRBV21-1 and TRBJ2-5. TRBV21-1 is described as a pseudogene. The CDR3 is 15 amino acids. CDR3 loop: CASSKCQECQETQYF. In nucleotides, the CDR3 is TGTGCCAGCAGCAAATGTCAGGAGTGCCAAGAGACCCAGTACTTC.

For the CDR3, the DNA is TGTGCCAGCAGCTTAGAGGGGTCCTTGGCTAGTCCCAATGAGCAGTTCTTC. This codes for CASSLEGSLASPNEQFF. J is TRBJ2-1 and V is TRBV11-3; no clear D gene. Per germline, CDR1 SGHNT and CDR2 YENEEA. There are 17 residues in the CDR3. The germline V and J ends were trimmed by 0 bases and 6 bases, with 18 bases remaining between them.

By share of the sample, this clone is medium-sized. The chain uses TRBV2 and TRBJ2-7; no clear D. Between the trimmed V and J ends, which lost 4 bases and 4 bases, there was a span of 8 bases. The CDR3 loop spans 12 amino acids. Germline CDR1 SNHLY, CDR2 FYNNEI. The CDR3 bases are TGTGCCAGCAGTGGTGCTGCATACGAGCAGTACTTC. Protein sequence: CASSGAAYEQYF.

This chain connects TRBV7-6 to TRBJ2-6, with D possibly matching TRBD1 (6 bases). This CDR3 is 17 amino acids long. V was shortened by 2 bases and J by 0 bases, with 11 bases between the two germline ends. Germline V gene data show CDR1 as SGHVS and CDR2 as FNYEAQ. The CDR3 sequence: CASSLRQAVSGANVLTF. DNA of the CDR3: TGTGCCAGCAGCTTAAGACAGGCCGTCTCTGGGGCCAACGTCCTGACTTTC.

The V gene is TRBV6-5, the J gene TRBJ1-5; unclear D gene. CDR1 is MNHEY and CDR2 is SVGAGI in the germline V gene. The ends were cut back, 4 bases at V and 0 bases at J, with 10 bases in the middle. The CDR3 covers 15 residues. The CDR3 reads CASSSDGYSNQPQHF. The CDR3, as DNA: TGTGCCAGCAGTTCGGACGGATATAGCAATCAGCCCCAGCATTTT.

J is TRBJ1-2 and V is TRBV2; 7 bases agree with TRBD1. The J segment lost 5 bases and the V segment lost 8 bases, leaving 14 bases of the junction unmatched. In germline, CDR1 is SNHLY, CDR2 FYNNEI. The CDR3 is 15 amino acids. This CDR3 is CASGQDAIPSYGYTF. CDR3 nucleotide sequence: TGTGCCAGCGGACAGGATGCGATCCCTTCATATGGCTACACCTTC.

The CDR3 DNA reads as TGTGCCAGTAGTATAGGCTACTCCTACAATGAGCAGTTCTTC. It yields the protein CASSIGYSYNEQFF. This chain joins TRBV19 and TRBJ2-1, with D uncertain. Deletions cut 1 base from V and 0 bases from J, with 4 bases between. The CDR3 contains 14 residues. Germline V gives CDR1 LNHDA, CDR2 SQIVND (reference sequence).

V usage is TRBV25-1 and J usage is TRBJ2-1; a weak D match, TRBD2 (6 bases). CDR3 length: 15 residues. Trimming removed 8 bases at V and 6 bases at J, with 20 bases between. Germline V gene sequence: CDR1 MGHDK, CDR2 SYGVNS. CDR3 in amino acids: CASALGGPSLNEQFF. CDR3 coding DNA: TGTGCCAGCGCCTTAGGAGGGCCAAGCCTCAATGAGCAGTTCTTC. Combining the CDR3 with reference TRBV25-1 and TRBJ2-1 gives the whole variable domain EADIYQTPRYLVIGTGKKITLECSQTMGHDKMYWYQQDPGMELHLIHYSYGVNSTEKGDLSSESTVSRIRTEHFPLTLESARPSHTSQYLCASALGGPSLNEQFFGPGTRLTVL.

The chain joins TRBV30 to TRBJ1-2, with TRBD1 matching 7 bases. V lost 3 bases and J lost 4; bases outside the gene matches: 2. Looked up from germline, CDR1 is GTSNPN and CDR2 is SVGIG (reference sequence). There are 12 residues in the CDR3. The CDR3 loop is CAWSRGTYGYTF. DNA for the CDR3: TGTGCCTGGAGCAGGGGGACCTATGGCTACACCTTC.

J is TRBJ2-7 and V is TRBV4-2, with unresolved D. In germline, CDR1 is LGHNA, CDR2 YNFKEQ. The CDR3 sequence is 13 residues long. Between the trimmed V and J ends, which lost 5 bases and 4 bases, there was a span of 12 bases. CDR3 DNA: TGTGCCAGCAGCGAAAACGTGGGTTACGAGCAGTACTTC. It is translated as CASSENVGYEQYF.

With respect to this clone: The junction departs from germline at one end; a sequencing error may be responsible. The genes are TRBV14 and TRBJ1-3; no clear D. Germline V gene lookup returns CDR1 SGHDN and CDR2 FVKESK. The CDR3 is 14 residues long. CDR3 nucleotide sequence: TGTGCCAGCAGCCAAGATCCCTCTGGGAACACCATATATTTT. Translation: CASSQDPSGNTIYF. Full variable domain (outside the CDR3, taken from reference TRBV14 and TRBJ1-3): EAGVTQFPSHSVIEKGQTVTLRCDPISGHDNLYWYRRVMGKEIKFLLHFVKESKQDESGMPNNRFLAERTGGTYSTLKVQPAELEDSGVYFCASSQDPSGNTIYFGEGSWLTVV.

This clone occurred once. The genes are TRBV11-2 and TRBJ2-1, with TRBD2 identical over 9 bases. CDR1 and CDR2 from the germline V gene are SGHAT and FQNNGV. This CDR3 has 14 residues. V shed 2 bases and J 10 bases; nucleotides not matched to a gene: 6. The CDR3 region has the DNA TGTGCCAGCAGCTTAAAGGGGCTAGCGGGAGAGCAGTTCTTC. Amino acids: CASSLKGLAGEQFF. Full variable domain (remainder filled in from reference TRBV11-2 and TRBJ2-1): EAGVAQSPRYKIIEKRQSVAFWCNPISGHATLYWYQQILGQGPKLLIQFQNNGVVDDSQLPKDRFSAERLKGVDSTLKIQPAKLEDSAVYLCASSLKGLAGEQFFGPGTRLTVL.